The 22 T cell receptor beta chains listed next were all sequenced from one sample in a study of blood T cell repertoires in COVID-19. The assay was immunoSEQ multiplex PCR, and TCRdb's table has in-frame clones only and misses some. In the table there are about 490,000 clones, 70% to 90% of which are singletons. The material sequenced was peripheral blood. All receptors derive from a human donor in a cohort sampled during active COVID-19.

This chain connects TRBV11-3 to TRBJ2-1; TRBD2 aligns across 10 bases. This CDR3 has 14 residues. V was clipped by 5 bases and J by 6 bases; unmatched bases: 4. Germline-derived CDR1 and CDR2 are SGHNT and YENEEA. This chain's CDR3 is CASSEGLASNEQFF. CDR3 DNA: TGTGCCAGCAGCGAGGGACTAGCGTCCAATGAGCAGTTCTTC.

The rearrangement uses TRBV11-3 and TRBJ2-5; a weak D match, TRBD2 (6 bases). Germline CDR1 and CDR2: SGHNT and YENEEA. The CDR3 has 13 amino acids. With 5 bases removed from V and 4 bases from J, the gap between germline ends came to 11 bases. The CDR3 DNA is TGTGCCAGCAGCCCGGGGAGGAGAGAGACCCAGTACTTC. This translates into CASSPGRRETQYF. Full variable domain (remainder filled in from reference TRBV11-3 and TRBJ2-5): EAGVVQSPRYKIIEKKQPVAFWCNPISGHNTLYWYLQNLGQGPELLIRYENEEAVDDSQLPKDRFSAERLKGVDSTLKIQPAELGDSAVYLCASSPGRRETQYFGPGTRLLVL.

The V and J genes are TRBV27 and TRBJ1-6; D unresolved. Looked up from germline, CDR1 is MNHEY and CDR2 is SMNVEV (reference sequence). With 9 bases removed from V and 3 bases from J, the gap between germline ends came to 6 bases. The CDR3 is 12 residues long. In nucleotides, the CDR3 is TGTGCCAGTCGGGACTATAATTCACCCCTCCACTTT. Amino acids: CASRDYNSPLHF.

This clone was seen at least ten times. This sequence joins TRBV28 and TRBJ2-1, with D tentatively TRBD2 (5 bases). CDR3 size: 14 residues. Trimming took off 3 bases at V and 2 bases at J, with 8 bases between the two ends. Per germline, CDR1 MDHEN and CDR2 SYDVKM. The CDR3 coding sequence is TGTGCCAGCAGTTTGGGGAGTGCCTACAATGAGCAGTTCTTC. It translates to CASSLGSAYNEQFF.

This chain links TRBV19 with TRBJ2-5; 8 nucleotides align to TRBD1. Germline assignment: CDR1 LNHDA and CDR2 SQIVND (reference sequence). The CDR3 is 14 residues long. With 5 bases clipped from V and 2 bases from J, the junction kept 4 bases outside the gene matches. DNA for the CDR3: TGTGCCAGTAGTGGGACAGGTATTCAAGAGACCCAGTACTTC. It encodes CASSGTGIQETQYF.

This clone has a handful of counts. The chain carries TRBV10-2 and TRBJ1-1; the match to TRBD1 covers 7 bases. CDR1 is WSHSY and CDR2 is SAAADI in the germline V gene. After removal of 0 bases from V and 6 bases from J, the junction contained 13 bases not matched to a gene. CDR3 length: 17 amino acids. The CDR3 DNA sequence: TGCGCCAGCAGTGAGTCCCTCCCTACAGGGGCAGGAGCTGAAGCTTTCTTT. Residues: CASSESLPTGAGAEAFF.

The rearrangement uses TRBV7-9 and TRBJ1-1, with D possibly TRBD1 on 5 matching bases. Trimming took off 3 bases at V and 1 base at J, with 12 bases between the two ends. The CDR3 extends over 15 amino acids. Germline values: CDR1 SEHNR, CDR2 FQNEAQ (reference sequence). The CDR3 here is CASSFYHGANTEAFF. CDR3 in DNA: TGTGCCAGCAGCTTCTACCATGGGGCGAACACTGAAGCTTTCTTT.

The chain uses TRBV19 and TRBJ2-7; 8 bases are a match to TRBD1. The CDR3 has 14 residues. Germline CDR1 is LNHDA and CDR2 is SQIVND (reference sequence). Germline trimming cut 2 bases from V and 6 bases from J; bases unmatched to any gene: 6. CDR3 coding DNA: TGTGCCAGTAGTATACCGGGACAGGAGACCGAGCAGTACTTC. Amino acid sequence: CASSIPGQETEQYF.

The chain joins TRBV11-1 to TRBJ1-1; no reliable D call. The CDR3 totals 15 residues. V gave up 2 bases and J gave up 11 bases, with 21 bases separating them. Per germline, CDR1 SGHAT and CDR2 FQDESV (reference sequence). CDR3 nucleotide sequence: TGTGCCAGCAGCTTATACGACGATGGTCGAGGGAGTGCTTTCTTT. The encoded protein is CASSLYDDGRGSAFF.

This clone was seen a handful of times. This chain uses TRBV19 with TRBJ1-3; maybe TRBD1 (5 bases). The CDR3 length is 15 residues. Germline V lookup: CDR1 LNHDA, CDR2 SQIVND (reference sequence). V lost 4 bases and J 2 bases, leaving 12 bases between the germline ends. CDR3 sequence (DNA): TGTGCCAGTAGTAGGGCGCGGGGCCCTGGAAACACCATATATTTT. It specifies CASSRARGPGNTIYF.

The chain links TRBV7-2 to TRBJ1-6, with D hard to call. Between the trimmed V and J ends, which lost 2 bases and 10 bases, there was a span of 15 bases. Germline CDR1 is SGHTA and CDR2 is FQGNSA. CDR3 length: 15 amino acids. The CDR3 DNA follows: TGTGCCAGCAGCTTATCCCTGGGTAGCGGCTCACCCCTCCACTTT. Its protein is CASSLSLGSGSPLHF.

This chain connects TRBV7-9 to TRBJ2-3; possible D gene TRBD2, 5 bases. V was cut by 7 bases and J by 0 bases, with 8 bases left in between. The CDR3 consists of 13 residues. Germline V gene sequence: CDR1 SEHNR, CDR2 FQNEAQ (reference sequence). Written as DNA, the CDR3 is TGTGCCAGCAAGGGCGGGAGCACAGATACGCAGTATTTT. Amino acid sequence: CASKGGSTDTQYF.

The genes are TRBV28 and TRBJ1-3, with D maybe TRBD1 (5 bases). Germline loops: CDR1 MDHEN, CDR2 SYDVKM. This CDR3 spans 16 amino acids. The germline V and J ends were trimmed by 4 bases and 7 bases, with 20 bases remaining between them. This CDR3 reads CASSSLPDRQWNTIYF. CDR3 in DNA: TGTGCCAGCAGTTCCCTCCCCGACAGACAGTGGAACACCATATATTTT.

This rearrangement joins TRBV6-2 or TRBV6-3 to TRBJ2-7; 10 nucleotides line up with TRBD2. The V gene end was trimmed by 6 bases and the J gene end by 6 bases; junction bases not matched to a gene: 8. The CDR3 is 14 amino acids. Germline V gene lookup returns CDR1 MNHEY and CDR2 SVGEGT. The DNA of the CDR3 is TGTGCCAGCAGCATACTAGCGGGAACTAGCGAGCAGTACTTC. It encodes CASSILAGTSEQYF.

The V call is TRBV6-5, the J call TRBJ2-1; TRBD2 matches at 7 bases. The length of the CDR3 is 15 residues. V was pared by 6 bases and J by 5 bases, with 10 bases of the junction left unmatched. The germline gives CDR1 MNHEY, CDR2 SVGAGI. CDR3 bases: TGTGCCAGCAGCCCCCCGGGGGGTCTGAACAATGAGCAGTTCTTC. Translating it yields CASSPPGGLNNEQFF.

Here the CDR3 reads CSGTRFYGYTF. The CDR3, as DNA: TGCAGTGGAACTCGATTCTATGGCTACACCTTC. The gene calls are TRBV20-1 and TRBJ1-2; D gene ambiguous. The CDR3 is 11 amino acids. With 7 bases removed from V and 4 bases from J, the gap between germline ends came to 10 bases. Germline V gives CDR1 DFQATT, CDR2 SNEGSKA (reference sequence).

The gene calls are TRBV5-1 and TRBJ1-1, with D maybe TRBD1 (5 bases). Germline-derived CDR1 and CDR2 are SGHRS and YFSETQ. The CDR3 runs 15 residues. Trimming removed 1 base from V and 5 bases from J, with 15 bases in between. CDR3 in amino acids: CASSLSQVLGTEAFF. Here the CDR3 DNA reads TGCGCCAGCAGCTTGTCACAGGTCCTTGGGACTGAAGCTTTCTTT.

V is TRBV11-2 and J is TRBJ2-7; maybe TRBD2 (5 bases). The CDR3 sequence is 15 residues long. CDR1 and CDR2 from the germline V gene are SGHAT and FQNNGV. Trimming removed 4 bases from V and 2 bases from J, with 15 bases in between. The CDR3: CASSSPGSTTYEQYF. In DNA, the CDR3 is TGTGCCAGCAGCTCCCCGGGGTCGACAACCTACGAGCAGTACTTC.

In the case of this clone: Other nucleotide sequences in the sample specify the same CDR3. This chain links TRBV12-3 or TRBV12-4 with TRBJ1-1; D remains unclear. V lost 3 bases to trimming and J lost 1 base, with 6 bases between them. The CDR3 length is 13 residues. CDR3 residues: CASSFLENTEAFF. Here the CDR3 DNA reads TGTGCCAGCAGTTTTTTAGAGAACACTGAAGCTTTCTTT.

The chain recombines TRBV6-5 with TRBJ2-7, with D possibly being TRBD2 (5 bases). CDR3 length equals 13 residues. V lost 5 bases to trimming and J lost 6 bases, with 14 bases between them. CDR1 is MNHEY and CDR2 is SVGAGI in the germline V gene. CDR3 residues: CASSRTEVSEQYF. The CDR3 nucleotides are TGTGCCAGCAGTCGGACGGAGGTCTCCGAGCAGTACTTC.

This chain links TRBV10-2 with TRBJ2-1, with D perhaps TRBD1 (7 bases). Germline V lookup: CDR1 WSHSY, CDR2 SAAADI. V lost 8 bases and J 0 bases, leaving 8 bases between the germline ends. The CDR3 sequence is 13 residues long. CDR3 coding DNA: TGCGCCAGCCAGGGGGGCTCCTACAATGAGCAGTTCTTC. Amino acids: CASQGGSYNEQFF.

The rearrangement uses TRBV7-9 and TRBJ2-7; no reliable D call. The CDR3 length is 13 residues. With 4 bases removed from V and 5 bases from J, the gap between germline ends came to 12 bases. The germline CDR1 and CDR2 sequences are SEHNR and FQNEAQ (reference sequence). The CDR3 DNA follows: TGTGCCAGCAGCTCTTTCCTTCCGGACGAGCAGTACTTC. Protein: CASSSFLPDEQYF.